By frequency in the sample, the clone carrying this TCR beta chain is medium-sized. The data stem from a study of patients and donors after allogeneic stem cell transplantation. TCRdb analysed the RT-PCR reads with MiXCR anew, one entry per CDR3 protein. Among about 16,000 distinct CDR3 sequences listed, under 35% were seen once. The sequenced sample was blood, either unsorted or a sorted T cell fraction (not recorded which). The clonotype comes from a human donor who was either an allogeneic HSCT recipient or a stem cell or donor lymphocyte infusion donor (not recorded which). It is not recorded whose cells these are; they may come from a transplant donor.

The CDR3 DNA is TGTGCCAGCAGCCAAGAGGAGGGGAAAATTGGTTCACCCCTCCACTTT. Residues: CASSQEEGKIGSPLHF. The chain joins TRBV4-2 to TRBJ1-6; weak D call: TRBD1 (5 bases). The V end lost 0 bases, the J end lost 9 bases, and 15 bases lay between the germline ends. The CDR3 length is 16 residues. Germline V gene sequence: CDR1 LGHNA, CDR2 YNFKEQ.